This T cell receptor (beta chain) comes out of a study of cytomegalovirus exposure and HLA in healthy donors. Whole-study findings and limits: Within the data, a cluster of highly shared sequence variants was likely a sequencing artifact.

60 Vbeta and 13 Jbeta primers were used in PCR. Some clones are missing from TCRdb's copy, which holds only in-frame ones; the method was immunoSEQ multiplex PCR. Of roughly 180,000 clones listed, approximately 80% are singletons. To note about this clone: The antigen is not known.

The CDR3 is 15 residues long. With V trimmed by 5 bases and J by 6 bases, 7 bases remained unmatched. Germline V gene data show CDR1 as SGHVS and CDR2 as FQNEAQ. The source of this sequence is a man aged 30-40 years in good health and CMV-seronegative. The chain links TRBV7-8 to TRBJ1-5; 10 bases align to TRBD1. The sample comprised PBMCs. CDR3 residues: CASSQGQGVFQPQHF. The DNA of the CDR3 is TGTGCCAGCAGCCAAGGACAGGGGGTTTTTCAGCCCCAGCATTTT.